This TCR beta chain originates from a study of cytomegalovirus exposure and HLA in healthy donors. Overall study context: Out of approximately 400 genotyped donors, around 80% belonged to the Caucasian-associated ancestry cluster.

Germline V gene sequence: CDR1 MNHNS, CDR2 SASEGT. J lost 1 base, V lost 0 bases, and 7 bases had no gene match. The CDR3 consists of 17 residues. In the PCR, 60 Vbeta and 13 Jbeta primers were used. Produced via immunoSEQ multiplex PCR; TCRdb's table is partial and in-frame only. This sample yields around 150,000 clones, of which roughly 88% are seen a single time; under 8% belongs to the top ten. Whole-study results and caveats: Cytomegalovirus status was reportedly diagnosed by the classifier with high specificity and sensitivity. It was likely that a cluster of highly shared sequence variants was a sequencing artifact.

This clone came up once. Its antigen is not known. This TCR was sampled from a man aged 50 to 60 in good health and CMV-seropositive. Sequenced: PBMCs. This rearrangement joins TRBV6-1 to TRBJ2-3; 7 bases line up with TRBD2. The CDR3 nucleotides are TGTGCCAGCAGTGAAGCGATGGGCGGGGGACGCACAGATACGCAGTATTTT. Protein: CASSEAMGGGRTDTQYF.